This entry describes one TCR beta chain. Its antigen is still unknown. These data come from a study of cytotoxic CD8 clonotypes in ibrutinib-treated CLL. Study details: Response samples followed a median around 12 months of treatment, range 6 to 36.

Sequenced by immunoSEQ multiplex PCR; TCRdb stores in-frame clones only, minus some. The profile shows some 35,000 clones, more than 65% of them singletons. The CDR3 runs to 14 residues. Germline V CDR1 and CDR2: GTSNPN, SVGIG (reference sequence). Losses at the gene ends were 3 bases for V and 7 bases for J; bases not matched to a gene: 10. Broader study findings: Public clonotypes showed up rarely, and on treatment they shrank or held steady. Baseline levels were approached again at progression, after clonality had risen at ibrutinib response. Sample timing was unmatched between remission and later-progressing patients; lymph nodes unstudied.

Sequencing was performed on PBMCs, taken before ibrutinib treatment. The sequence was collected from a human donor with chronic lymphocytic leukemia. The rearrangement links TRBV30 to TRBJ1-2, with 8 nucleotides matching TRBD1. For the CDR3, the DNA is TGTGCCTGGAGAGCGACAGGGGCCGGCAGTGGCTACACCTTC. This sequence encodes CAWRATGAGSGYTF. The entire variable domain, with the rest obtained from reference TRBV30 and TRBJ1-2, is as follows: SQTIHQWPATLVQPVGSPLSLECTVEGTSNPNLYWYRQAAGRGLQLLFYSVGIGQISSEVPQNLSASRPQDRQFILSSKKLLLSDSGFYLCAWRATGAGSGYTFGSGTRLTVV.